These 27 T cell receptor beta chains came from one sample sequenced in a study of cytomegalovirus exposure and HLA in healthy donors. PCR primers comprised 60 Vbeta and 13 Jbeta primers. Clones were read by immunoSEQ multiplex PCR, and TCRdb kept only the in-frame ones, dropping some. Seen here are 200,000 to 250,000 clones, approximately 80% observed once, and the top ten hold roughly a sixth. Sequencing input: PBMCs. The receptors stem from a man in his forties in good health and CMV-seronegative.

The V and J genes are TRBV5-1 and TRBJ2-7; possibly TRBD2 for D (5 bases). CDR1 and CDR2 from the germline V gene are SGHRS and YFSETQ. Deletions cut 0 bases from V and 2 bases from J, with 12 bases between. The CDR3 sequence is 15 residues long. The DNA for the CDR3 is TGCGCCAGCAGCTTGGCGGCTGGCGGGCCCTACGAGCAGTACTTC. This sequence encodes CASSLAAGGPYEQYF.

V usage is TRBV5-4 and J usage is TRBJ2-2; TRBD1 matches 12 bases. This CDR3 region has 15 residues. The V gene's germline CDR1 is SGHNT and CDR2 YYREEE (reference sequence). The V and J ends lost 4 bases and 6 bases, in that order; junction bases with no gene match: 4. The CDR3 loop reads CASSGGQGAAGELFF. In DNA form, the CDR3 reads TGTGCCAGCAGCGGGGGACAGGGGGCGGCCGGGGAGCTGTTTTTT. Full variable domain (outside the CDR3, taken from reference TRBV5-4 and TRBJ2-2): ETGVTQSPTHLIKTRGQQVTLRCSSQSGHNTVSWYQQALGQGPQFIFQYYREEENGRGNFPPRFSGLQFPNYSSELNVNALELDDSALYLCASSGGQGAAGELFFGEGSRLTVL.

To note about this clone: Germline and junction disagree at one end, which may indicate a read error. The CDR3 DNA follows: TGCAGTGCTAGCGGGGGACCGCGTTGGGTTTTT. Translated, it gives CSASGGPRWVF. The rearrangement uses TRBV20-1 and TRBJ1-4; tentatively, D is TRBD1 (5 bases). CDR3 length: 11 amino acids. Germline assignment: CDR1 DFQATT and CDR2 SNEGSKA (reference sequence).

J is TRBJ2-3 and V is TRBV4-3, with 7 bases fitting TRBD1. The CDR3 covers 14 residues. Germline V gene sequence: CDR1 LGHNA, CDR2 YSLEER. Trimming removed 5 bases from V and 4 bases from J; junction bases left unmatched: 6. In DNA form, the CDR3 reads TGCGCCAGCAGCTCCAGACAGGGACCAGATACGCAGTATTTT. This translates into CASSSRQGPDTQYF.

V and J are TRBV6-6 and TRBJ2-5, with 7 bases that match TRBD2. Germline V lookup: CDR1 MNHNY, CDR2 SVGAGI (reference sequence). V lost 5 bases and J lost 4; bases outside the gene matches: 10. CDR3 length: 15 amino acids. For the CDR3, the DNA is TGTGCCAGCAGTGACCCCACTAGCGTCGGAGAGACCCAGTACTTC. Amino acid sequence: CASSDPTSVGETQYF.

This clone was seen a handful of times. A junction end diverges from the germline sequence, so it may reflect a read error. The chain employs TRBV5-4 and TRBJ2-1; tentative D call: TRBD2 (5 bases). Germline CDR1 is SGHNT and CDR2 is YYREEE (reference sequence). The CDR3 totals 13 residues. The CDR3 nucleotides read TGTGCTAGCAGTACCGTGGGAGCCAATGAGCAGTTCTTC. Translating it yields CASSTVGANEQFF. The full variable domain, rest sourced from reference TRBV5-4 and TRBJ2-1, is ETGVTQSPTHLIKTRGQQVTLRCSSQSGHNTVSWYQQALGQGPQFIFQYYREEENGRGNFPPRFSGLQFPNYSSELNVNALELDDSALYLCASSTVGANEQFFGPGTRLTVL.

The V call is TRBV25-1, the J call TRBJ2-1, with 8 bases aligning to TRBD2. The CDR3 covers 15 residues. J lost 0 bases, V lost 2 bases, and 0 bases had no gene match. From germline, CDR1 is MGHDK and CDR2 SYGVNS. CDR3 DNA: TGTGCCAGCAGTGAAACTAGCGGCTCCTACAATGAGCAGTTCTTC. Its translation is CASSETSGSYNEQFF. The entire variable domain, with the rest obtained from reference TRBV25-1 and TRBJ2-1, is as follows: EADIYQTPRYLVIGTGKKITLECSQTMGHDKMYWYQQDPGMELHLIHYSYGVNSTEKGDLSSESTVSRIRTEHFPLTLESARPSHTSQYLCASSETSGSYNEQFFGPGTRLTVL.

The chain's CDR3 is CASSPRDRPEETQYF. CDR3 DNA sequence: TGCGCCAGCAGCCCCCGGGACAGGCCTGAGGAGACCCAGTACTTC. V is TRBV5-1 and J is TRBJ2-5; 8 bases are shared with TRBD1. This CDR3 comprises 15 residues. V shed 4 bases, J shed 5 bases, and the junction held 10 bases outside the gene matches. The germline V gene has CDR1 SGHRS and CDR2 YFSETQ.

CDR3 nucleotide sequence: TGTGCCAGCAGCCGAATACAGGACACGAACACCGGGGAGCTGTTTTTT. Protein sequence: CASSRIQDTNTGELFF. This chain uses TRBV14 with TRBJ2-2; tentatively, D is TRBD1 (5 bases). V was pared by 4 bases and J by 0 bases, with 12 bases between. The CDR3 spans 16 residues. Germline values: CDR1 SGHDN, CDR2 FVKESK.

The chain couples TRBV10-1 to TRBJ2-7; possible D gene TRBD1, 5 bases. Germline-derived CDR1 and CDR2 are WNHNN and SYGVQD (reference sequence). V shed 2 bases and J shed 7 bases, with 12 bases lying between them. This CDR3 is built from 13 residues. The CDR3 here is CASSESSRGEQYF. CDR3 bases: TGCGCCAGCAGTGAGAGTTCAAGGGGTGAGCAGTACTTC.

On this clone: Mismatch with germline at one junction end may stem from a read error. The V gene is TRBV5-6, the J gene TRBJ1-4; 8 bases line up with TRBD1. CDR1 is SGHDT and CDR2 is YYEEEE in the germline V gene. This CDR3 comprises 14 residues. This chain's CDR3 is CASSLDRVNEKLFF. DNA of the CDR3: TGTGCCAGCAGTTTGGACAGGGTTAATGAAAAACTGTTTTTT.

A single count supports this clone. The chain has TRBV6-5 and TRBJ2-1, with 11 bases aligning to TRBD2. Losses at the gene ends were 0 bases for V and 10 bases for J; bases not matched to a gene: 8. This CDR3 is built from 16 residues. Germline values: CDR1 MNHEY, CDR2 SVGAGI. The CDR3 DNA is TGTGCCAGCAGTTACTCAGGGGCTAGCGGGGGGAACGAGCAGTTCTTC. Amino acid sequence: CASSYSGASGGNEQFF.

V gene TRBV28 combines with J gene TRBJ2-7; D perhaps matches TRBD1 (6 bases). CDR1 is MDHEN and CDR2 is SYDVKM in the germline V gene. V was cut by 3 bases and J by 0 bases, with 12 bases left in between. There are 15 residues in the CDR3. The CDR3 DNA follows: TGTGCCAGCAGTTTGAGGGGGTCTAGCTCCTACGAGCAGTACTTC. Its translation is CASSLRGSSSYEQYF.

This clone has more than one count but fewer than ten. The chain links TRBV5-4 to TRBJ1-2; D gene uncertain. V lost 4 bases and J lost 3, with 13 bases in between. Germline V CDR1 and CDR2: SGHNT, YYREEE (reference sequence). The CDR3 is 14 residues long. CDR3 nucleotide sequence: TGTGCCAGCAGCCAACGGGGAAAGGACTATGGCTACACCTTC. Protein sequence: CASSQRGKDYGYTF.

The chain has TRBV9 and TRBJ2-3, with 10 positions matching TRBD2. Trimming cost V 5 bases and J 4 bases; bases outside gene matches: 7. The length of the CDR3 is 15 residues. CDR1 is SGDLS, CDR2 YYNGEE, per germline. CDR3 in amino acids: CASSPSGSIADTQYF. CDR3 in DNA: TGTGCCAGCAGTCCTAGCGGGAGTATTGCAGATACGCAGTATTTT.

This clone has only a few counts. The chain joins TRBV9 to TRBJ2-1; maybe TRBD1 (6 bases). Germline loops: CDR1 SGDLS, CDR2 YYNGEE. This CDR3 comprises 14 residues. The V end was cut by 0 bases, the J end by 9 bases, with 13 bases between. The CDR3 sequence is CASSVVSGEGEQFF. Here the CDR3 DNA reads TGTGCCAGCAGCGTAGTGTCAGGGGAAGGTGAGCAGTTCTTC. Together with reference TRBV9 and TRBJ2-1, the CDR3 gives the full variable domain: DSGVTQTPKHLITATGQRVTLRCSPRSGDLSVYWYQQSLDQGLQFLIQYYNGEERAKGNILERFSAQQFPDLHSELNLSSLELGDSALYFCASSVVSGEGEQFFGPGTRLTVL.

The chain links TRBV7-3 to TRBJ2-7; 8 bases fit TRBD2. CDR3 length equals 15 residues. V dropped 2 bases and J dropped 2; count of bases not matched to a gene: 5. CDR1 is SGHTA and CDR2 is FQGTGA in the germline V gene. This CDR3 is CASSLRAGVAYEQYF. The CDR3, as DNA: TGTGCCAGCAGCTTACGAGCGGGGGTAGCCTACGAGCAGTACTTC.

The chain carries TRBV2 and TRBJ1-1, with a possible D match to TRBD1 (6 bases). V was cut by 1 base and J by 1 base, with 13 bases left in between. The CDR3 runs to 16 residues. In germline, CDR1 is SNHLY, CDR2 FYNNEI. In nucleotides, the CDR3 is TGTGCCAGCAGTGAAGGCCCAGGGGATGGGAACACTGAAGCTTTCTTT. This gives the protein CASSEGPGDGNTEAFF.

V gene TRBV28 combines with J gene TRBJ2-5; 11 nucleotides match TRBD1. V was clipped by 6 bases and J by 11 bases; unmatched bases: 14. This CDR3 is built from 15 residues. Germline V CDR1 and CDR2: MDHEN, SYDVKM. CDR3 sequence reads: CASRTTGQGALEQYF. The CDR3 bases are TGTGCCAGCAGAACTACAGGACAGGGGGCCTTAGAGCAGTACTTC.

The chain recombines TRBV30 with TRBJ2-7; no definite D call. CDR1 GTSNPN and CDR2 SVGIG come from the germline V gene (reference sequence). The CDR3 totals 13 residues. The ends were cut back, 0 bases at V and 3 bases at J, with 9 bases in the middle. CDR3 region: CAWSVPGGYEQYF. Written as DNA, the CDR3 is TGTGCCTGGAGTGTACCTGGCGGCTACGAGCAGTACTTC.

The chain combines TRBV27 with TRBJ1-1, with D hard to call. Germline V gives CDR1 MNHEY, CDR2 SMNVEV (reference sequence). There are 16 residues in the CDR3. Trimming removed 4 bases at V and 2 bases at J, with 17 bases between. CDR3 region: CASSSWTAASNTEAFF. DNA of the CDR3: TGTGCCAGCAGTTCATGGACTGCCGCGTCTAACACTGAAGCTTTCTTT.

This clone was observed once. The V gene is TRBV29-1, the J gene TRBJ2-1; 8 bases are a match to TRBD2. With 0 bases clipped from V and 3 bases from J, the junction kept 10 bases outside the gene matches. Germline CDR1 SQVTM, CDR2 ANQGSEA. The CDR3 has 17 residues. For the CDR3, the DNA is TGCAGCGTTGAAGAGGGACTAGTACCCACCTACTACAATGAGCAGTTCTTC. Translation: CSVEEGLVPTYYNEQFF.

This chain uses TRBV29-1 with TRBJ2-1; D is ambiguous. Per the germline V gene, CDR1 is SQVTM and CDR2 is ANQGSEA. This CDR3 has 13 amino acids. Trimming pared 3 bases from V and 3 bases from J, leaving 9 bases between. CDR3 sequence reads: CSVEVQYYNEQFF. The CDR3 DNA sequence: TGCAGCGTTGAGGTACAGTACTACAATGAGCAGTTCTTC.

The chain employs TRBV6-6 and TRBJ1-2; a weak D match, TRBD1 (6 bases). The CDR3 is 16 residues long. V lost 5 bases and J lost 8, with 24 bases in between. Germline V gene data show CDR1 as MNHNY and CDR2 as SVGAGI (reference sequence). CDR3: CASSPSLLPGEGGYTF. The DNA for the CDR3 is TGTGCCAGCAGTCCGTCGCTTTTGCCAGGGGAAGGGGGCTACACCTTC.

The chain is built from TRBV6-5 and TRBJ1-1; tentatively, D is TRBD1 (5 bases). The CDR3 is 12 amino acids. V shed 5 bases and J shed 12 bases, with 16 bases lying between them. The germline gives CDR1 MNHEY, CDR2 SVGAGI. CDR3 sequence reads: CASSEARQQPFF. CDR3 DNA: TGTGCCAGCAGTGAAGCTAGACAGCAACCTTTCTTT.

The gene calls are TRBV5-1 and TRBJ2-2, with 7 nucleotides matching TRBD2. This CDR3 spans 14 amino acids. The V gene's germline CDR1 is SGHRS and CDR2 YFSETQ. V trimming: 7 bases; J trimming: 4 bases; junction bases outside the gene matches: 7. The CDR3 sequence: CASGEAGATGELFF. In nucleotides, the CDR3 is TGCGCCAGCGGCGAGGCGGGAGCCACCGGGGAGCTGTTTTTT.

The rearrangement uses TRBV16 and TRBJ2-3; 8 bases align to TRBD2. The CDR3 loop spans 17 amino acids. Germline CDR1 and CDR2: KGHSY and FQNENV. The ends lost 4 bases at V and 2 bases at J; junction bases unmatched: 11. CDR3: CASSRGSGGPTTDTQYF. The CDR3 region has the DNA TGTGCCAGCAGCCGAGGAAGCGGGGGACCTACCACAGATACGCAGTATTTT.